This TCR beta chain was sequenced in a study of glioma-infiltrating T cells after dendritic cell vaccination. TCRdb keeps only in-frame clones here, not all; method: immunoSEQ multiplex PCR. This table holds some 78,000 clones, 85% found once. Trimming cost V 6 bases and J 7 bases, with 25 bases left between them. The CDR3 spans 16 residues. Germline V gene lookup returns CDR1 SGHTA and CDR2 FQGNSA. Stated time point: after dendritic cell vaccination, including at tumor progression/relapse. This clonotype was sampled from a human donor with glioblastoma. V and J are TRBV7-2 and TRBJ2-7, with a tentative D call TRBD2 (7 bases). The sequencing here drew on blood, taken after dendritic cell vaccination. The CDR3, as DNA: TGTGCCAGCAGTCGCCGCGGGCGGGAGACCACAGGGGAGCAGTACTTC. It yields the protein CASSRRGRETTGEQYF.